The 23 T cell receptor beta chains below all came from one sample that was sequenced in a study of tumor and adjacent non-tumor tissue in lung cancer. Three rounds of nested PCR, following a modified ARM-PCR protocol, produced the TCRbeta library. TCRdb re-derived calls from the multiplex PCR reads in MiXCR, one entry per CDR3 protein. Of more than 85,000 distinct CDR3 sequences in the sample, approximately 65% were seen once. This sample's RNA came from whole unsorted tissue. More than 3 cm separated this lung sample from the edge of the tumor. What was sequenced was distant non-tumor lung tissue. Source of these receptors: a man aged 30 to 45 with non-small cell lung cancer.

As concerns this clonotype: Since no conserved phenylalanine or tryptophan closes the CDR3, a read error is the likely cause. V is TRBV11-2 and J is TRBJ2-5; D assignment may be TRBD1 or TRBD2 (5 bases each). Trimming cost V 6 bases and J 4 bases, with 18 bases left between them. The length of the CDR3 is 15 residues. Looked up from germline, CDR1 is SGHAT and CDR2 is FQNNGV. CDR3 in amino acids: CASSLKRGHRETQYL. For the CDR3, the DNA is TGTGCCAGCAGTCTCAAGAGGGGTCACCGAGAGACCCAGTACCTC.

This clonotype was seen many times. This chain joins TRBV12-3 or TRBV12-4 and TRBJ2-3; TRBD1 agrees at 11 bases. The CDR3 is 16 amino acids. Trimming took 6 bases from V and 6 from J; bases not matched to a gene: 11. The CDR3 nucleotides read TGTGCCAGCAGCCCTTCTGGACAGGGGGCGATGGATACGCAGTATTTT. Amino acids: CASSPSGQGAMDTQYF.

The rearrangement uses TRBV7-2 and TRBJ2-7, with TRBD1 matching 7 bases. The germline V gene encodes CDR1 SGHTA and CDR2 FQGNSA. J lost 5 bases, V lost 4 bases, and 5 bases had no gene match. The CDR3 length is 13 residues. CDR3 amino acids: CASSSGTGDEQYF. The CDR3 region has the DNA TGTGCCAGCAGCTCAGGTACAGGGGACGAGCAGTACTTC.

V gene TRBV6-5 combines with J gene TRBJ2-2, with TRBD2 matching 12 bases. This CDR3 has 16 residues. Germline CDR1 MNHEY, CDR2 SVGAGI. J was trimmed by 11 bases and V by 0 bases; bases with no gene match: 7. This CDR3 is CASSYSTSGGTSELFF. CDR3 sequence (DNA): TGTGCCAGCAGTTACTCGACTAGCGGGGGTACCAGTGAGCTGTTTTTT.

With regard to this clonotype: Germline is not matched at one junction end, which may reflect a read error. This sequence joins TRBV12-3 or TRBV12-4 and TRBJ1-6; D is ambiguous. The CDR3 is 14 amino acids. DNA of the CDR3: TGTGCCAGCACTTTACGGATCACAGTCTCACCCCTCCACTTT. This sequence encodes CASTLRITVSPLHF.

Concerning this clonotype: At one end, the junction sequence differs from germline, possibly due to a read error. CDR3 in DNA: TGCAGCGTTGATTGGGGAGAGACCCAGTATTTC. Its protein is CSVDWGETQYF. The J gene is TRBJ2-5, the V gene TRBV29-1, with a weak D call TRBD2 (5 bases). The CDR3 consists of 11 residues. Germline CDR1 SQVTM, CDR2 ANQGSEA.

As for this clonotype: One end of the junction fails to match germline, which may point to a read error. The rearrangement uses TRBV2 and TRBJ2-4; possibly TRBD1 for D (6 bases). Germline lookup yields CDR1 SNHLY and CDR2 FYNNEI. The CDR3 spans 16 residues. In nucleotides, the CDR3 is TGTACCAGCAGTCCCTTTCAGGGGAAAGCCAAAAACATTCAGTACTTC. Translating gives CTSSPFQGKAKNIQYF.

Regarding this clonotype: One end of the junction varies from germline; a read error may be responsible. J is TRBJ2-1 and V is TRBV20-1; 8 positions match TRBD1. Germline CDR1 and CDR2: DFQATT and SNEGSKA (reference sequence). The CDR3 length is 15 residues. The chain's CDR3 is CSARDDRGSCNEQFF. CDR3 in DNA: TGCAGTGCTAGAGATGACAGGGGCTCCTGCAATGAGCAATTCTTC.

CDR3 bases: TGCAGCGTCCTGCTAGGTAACACTGAAGCTTTCTTT. As protein: CSVLLGNTEAFF. V usage is TRBV29-1 and J usage is TRBJ1-1, with unresolved D. The length of the CDR3 is 12 residues. From germline, CDR1 is SQVTM and CDR2 ANQGSEA. Trimming removed 6 bases at V and 2 bases at J, with 10 bases between.

In this sample, this clonotype turned up once. An end of the junction does not agree with germline; a read error may underlie this. J is TRBJ1-1 and V is TRBV20-1; D perhaps matches TRBD1 (5 bases). Germline V gene lookup returns CDR1 DFQATT and CDR2 SNEGSKA (reference sequence). CDR3 length: 13 residues. In DNA form, the CDR3 reads TGCGGTGCTAGAGCGACAGTAGACACTGAAGCTTTCTTT. This encodes CGARATVDTEAFF.

This chain uses TRBV4-3 with TRBJ1-1; D gene uncertain. This CDR3 is built from 15 residues. Trimming took off 4 bases at V and 3 bases at J, with 15 bases between the two ends. Germline CDR1 is LGHNA and CDR2 is YSLEER. CDR3 sequence (DNA): TGCGCCAGCAGCCCCCTGGGAGTAGTGTACACTGAAGCTTTCTTT. Residues: CASSPLGVVYTEAFF.

There are many counts of this clonotype. This chain uses TRBV20-1 with TRBJ1-1; no clear D. V gave up 3 bases and J gave up 5 bases, with 16 bases separating them. Germline CDR1 is DFQATT and CDR2 is SNEGSKA (reference sequence). The CDR3 is 14 amino acids. This chain's CDR3 is CSASWNWMGTEAFF. In DNA form, the CDR3 reads TGCAGTGCTAGTTGGAATTGGATGGGTACTGAAGCTTTCTTT.

As to this clonotype: At one end the junction does not follow the germline gene, possibly because of a read error. V is TRBV24-1 and J is TRBJ1-2; perhaps TRBD1 as D (5 bases). Germline V gene lookup returns CDR1 KGHDR and CDR2 SFDVKD. This CDR3 is 13 amino acids long. CDR3 nucleotide sequence: TGTGCCGCCAGTTCCGGGACGGCCTATGGCTACACCTTC. Protein product: CAASSGTAYGYTF.

The chain combines TRBV20-1 with TRBJ2-5; a weak D match, TRBD2 (6 bases). The CDR3 covers 12 residues. V dropped 5 bases and J dropped 14 bases, with 21 bases sitting between them. CDR1 and CDR2 (germline): DFQATT, SNEGSKA (reference sequence). CDR3 loop: CSASAEAGSPYF. The CDR3, as DNA: TGCAGTGCTTCTGCGGAGGCGGGGAGCCCCTACTTC.

Notes on this clonotype: At one end, the junction sequence differs from germline, possibly due to a read error. V usage is TRBV11-3 and J usage is TRBJ2-3, with a tentative D call TRBD2 (5 bases). The CDR3 is made up of 13 amino acids. CDR1 is SGHNT, CDR2 YENEEA, per germline. The DNA of the CDR3 is TGTGCCAGCAGCCCGGAGGTCACAGATACGCAGTGTTTT. Its translation: CASSPEVTDTQCF.

The CDR3 spells CSARQGADQPQHF. In nucleotides, the CDR3 is TGCAGTGCGAGACAAGGTGCAGATCAGCCCCAGCATTTT. V and J are TRBV20-1 and TRBJ1-5; D not certain. This CDR3 comprises 13 residues. Trimming took 6 bases from V and 5 from J, leaving 14 bases between them. Germline V CDR1 and CDR2: DFQATT, SNEGSKA (reference sequence).

This chain links TRBV10-3 with TRBJ1-2; a weak D match, TRBD1 (5 bases). Trimming shortened V by 6 bases and J by 6 bases, and 20 bases separated the two germline ends. This CDR3 comprises 15 residues. The V gene's germline CDR1 is ENHRY and CDR2 SYGVKD. The CDR3 DNA sequence: TGTGCCATCAGCGACTCCGACAGCGGCGGCGATGGCTACACCTTC. Protein sequence: CAISDSDSGGDGYTF.

This sequence joins TRBV4-2 and TRBJ2-1; 7 bases fit TRBD1. Germline CDR1 and CDR2: LGHNA and YNFKEQ. Losses at the gene ends were 8 bases for V and 8 bases for J; bases not matched to a gene: 9. The CDR3 consists of 13 residues. The CDR3, as DNA: TGTGCCAGCGACTGGATAGGGGGCGATGAGCAGTTCTTC. Its protein product is CASDWIGGDEQFF.

The rearrangement uses TRBV29-1 and TRBJ2-2; D perhaps matches TRBD2 (6 bases). Trimming shortened V by 7 bases and J by 7 bases, and 16 bases separated the two germline ends. Germline CDR1 and CDR2: SQVTM and ANQGSEA. The CDR3 has 13 residues. CDR3: CSARRGVIGELFF. For the CDR3, the DNA is TGCAGCGCACGGCGGGGTGTCATCGGGGAGCTGTTTTTT.

As for this clonotype: One junction end does not reproduce the germline sequence, and a read error may be involved. This chain connects TRBV6-5 to TRBJ1-2; D is unclear. CDR1 and CDR2 (germline): MNHEY, SVGAGI. The CDR3 has 13 amino acids. The CDR3 DNA sequence: TGTACCAGCAGTTACTCGGCGTACTATGGCTACACCTTC. This sequence encodes CTSSYSAYYGYTF.

Details on this clonotype: A clone one base away is much larger, so this may be a read error. The rearrangement links TRBV4-2 to TRBJ2-7; 9 positions match TRBD1. In germline, CDR1 is LGHNA, CDR2 YNFKEQ. The CDR3 has 16 amino acids. The CDR3 DNA follows: TGTACCAGCAGCCAATCCCCGGGACAGGGACAAGGCGAGCAGTACTTC. Translation gives CTSSQSPGQGQGEQYF.

This chain uses TRBV12-3 or TRBV12-4 with TRBJ2-3; D remains ambiguous. The CDR3 has 11 amino acids. Trimming cost V 3 bases and J 12 bases, with 10 bases left between them. CDR3 sequence: CASSLADIQYF. DNA for the CDR3: TGTGCCAGCAGTTTGGCAGATATCCAGTATTTT.

Remarks on this clonotype: With a much larger clone just one base away, this may be a read error. The chain recombines TRBV20-1 with TRBJ1-1, with 8 bases matching TRBD1. The CDR3 spans 12 residues. Germline values: CDR1 DFQATT, CDR2 SNEGSKA (reference sequence). For the CDR3, the DNA is TGCAGTGCTCCAGGACAGGGCACTGACGCTTTCTTT. It codes for CSAPGQGTDAFF.